This T cell receptor beta chain was sequenced for a study of shared clonotypes between healthy human individuals. Per germline, CDR1 MGHRA and CDR2 YSYEKL. CDR3 length: 18 amino acids. The V end was cut by 2 bases, the J end by 2 bases, with 19 bases between. Profiled with immunoSEQ multiplex PCR; TCRdb holds only in-frame clones, not every one. The table lists about 100,000 clones, 65% to 75% of them singletons. The genes are TRBV4-1 and TRBJ1-5; the D is unclear. The clonotype originates from a woman between 25 and 40 years old in good health. Sequences were obtained from memory CD8+ T cells sorted from blood. Documented subset: CD45RO+ cells pooled with CCR7-negative TemRA cells. The CDR3 protein is CASSQYFLGQVRNQPQHF. The DNA of the CDR3 is TGCGCCAGCAGCCAATATTTTTTAGGGCAGGTACGCAATCAGCCCCAGCATTTT.